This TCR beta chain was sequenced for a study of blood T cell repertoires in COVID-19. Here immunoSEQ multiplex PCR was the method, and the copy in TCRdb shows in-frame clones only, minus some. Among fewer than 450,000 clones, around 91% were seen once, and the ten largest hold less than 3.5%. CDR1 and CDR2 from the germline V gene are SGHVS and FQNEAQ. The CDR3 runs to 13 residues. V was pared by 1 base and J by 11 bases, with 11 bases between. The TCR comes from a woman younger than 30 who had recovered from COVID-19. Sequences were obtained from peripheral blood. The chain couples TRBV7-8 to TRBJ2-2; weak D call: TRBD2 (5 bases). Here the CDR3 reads CASSLGTGKELFF. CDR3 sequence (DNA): TGTGCCAGCAGCTTAGGGACGGGAAAAGAGCTGTTTTTT.